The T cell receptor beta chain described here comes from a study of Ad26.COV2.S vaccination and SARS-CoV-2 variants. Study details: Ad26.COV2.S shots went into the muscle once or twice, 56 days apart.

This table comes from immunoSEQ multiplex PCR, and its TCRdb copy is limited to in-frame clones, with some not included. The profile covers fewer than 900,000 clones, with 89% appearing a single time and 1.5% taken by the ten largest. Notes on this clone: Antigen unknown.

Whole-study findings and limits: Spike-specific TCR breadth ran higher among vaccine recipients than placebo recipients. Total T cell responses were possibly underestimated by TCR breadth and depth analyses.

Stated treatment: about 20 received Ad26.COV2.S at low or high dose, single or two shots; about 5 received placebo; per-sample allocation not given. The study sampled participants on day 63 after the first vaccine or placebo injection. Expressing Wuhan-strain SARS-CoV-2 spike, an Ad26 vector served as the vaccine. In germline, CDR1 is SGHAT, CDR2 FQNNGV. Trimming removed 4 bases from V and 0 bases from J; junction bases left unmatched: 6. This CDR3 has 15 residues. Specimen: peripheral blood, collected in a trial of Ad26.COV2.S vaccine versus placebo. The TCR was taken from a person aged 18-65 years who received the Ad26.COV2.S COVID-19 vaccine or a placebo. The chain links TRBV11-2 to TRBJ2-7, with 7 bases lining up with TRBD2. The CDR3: CASSYGRGSSYEQYF. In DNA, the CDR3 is TGTGCCAGCAGCTACGGGCGGGGGAGCTCCTACGAGCAGTACTTC.